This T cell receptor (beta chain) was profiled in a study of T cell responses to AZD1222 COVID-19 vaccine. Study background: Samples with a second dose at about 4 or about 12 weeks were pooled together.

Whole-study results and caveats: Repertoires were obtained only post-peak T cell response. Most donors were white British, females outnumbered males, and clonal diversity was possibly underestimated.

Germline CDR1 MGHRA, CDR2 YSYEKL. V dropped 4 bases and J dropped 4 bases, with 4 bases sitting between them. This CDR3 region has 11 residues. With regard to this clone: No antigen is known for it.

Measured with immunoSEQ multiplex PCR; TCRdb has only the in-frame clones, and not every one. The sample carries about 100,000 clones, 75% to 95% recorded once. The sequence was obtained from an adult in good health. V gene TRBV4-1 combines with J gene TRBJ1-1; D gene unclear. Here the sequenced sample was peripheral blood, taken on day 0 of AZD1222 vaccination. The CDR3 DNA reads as TGCGCCAGCAGCCTCGCCACTGAAGCTTTCTTT. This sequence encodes CASSLATEAFF.